In this sample, the clone carrying this T cell receptor (beta chain) turned up a few times. Its antigen is undetermined. Germline CDR1 is SGHAT and CDR2 is FQDESV (reference sequence). The CDR3 consists of 13 residues. Trimming left V 2 bases short and J 5 bases short, with 7 bases between. Original analysis: Samples had a median of approximately 89,000 TCRs, ranging about 20,000 to 750,000. TCRdb recomputed calls from the RACE reads with MiXCR, one row per CDR3 protein. These V and J calls derive from TCRdb rather than the authors' analysis. Of about 80,000 distinct CDR3 sequences in the sample, 11% were seen once. The data were taken from a study of human T cells and chemical hapten exposure. Study-wide findings and caveats: TCRs whose frequency exceeded 1 in 1000 remained the same following DPC sensitization.

Time point: patch test 2, 6 weeks after DPC sensitization. As for treatment: therapeutic diphenylcyclopropenone sensitization with weekly scalp DPC. The TCR comes from a man aged 18 to 30 with alopecia areata. Some clones in this sample may be carry-over from other donors' samples. The chain employs TRBV11-1 and TRBJ1-5; possibly TRBD1 for D (5 bases). The input for sequencing was whole blood, taken in connection with sensitization to the hapten diphenylcyclopropenone (DPC). This CDR3 reads CASSLSGHQPQHF. CDR3 in DNA: TGTGCCAGCAGCTTATCGGGGCATCAGCCCCAGCATTTT.